This paragraph reports one T cell receptor (beta chain). These data come from a study of memory CD4+ T cells and cytomegalovirus serostatus. In the study overall: Of the healthy Belgian adults, 9 or 10 were CMV seropositive and about 24 seronegative.

The sort gate was single viable CD3+CD4+CD8-CD45RO+ cells for memory CD4+ T cells. Donors' CMV status reflects serum IgG against pp150, pp28, p38, p52. TCRdb keeps only in-frame clones here, not all; method: immunoSEQ multiplex PCR. This sample has 84,000 or so clones; about 85% occur once, and the top ten carry around 0.8%. The V end lost 2 bases, the J end lost 5 bases, and 9 bases lay between the germline ends. CDR1 MNHNS and CDR2 SASEGT come from the germline V gene. The CDR3 totals 13 residues. The sequencing sample was made of memory CD4+ T cells from blood. This TCR was sampled from an adult in good health and CMV-seronegative. V gene TRBV6-1 combines with J gene TRBJ1-2; D call uncertain. The CDR3 DNA is TGTGCCAGCAGTGAACAAGGGAAATATGGCTACACCTTC. Its protein product is CASSEQGKYGYTF.